These 4 T cell receptor beta chains came from one sample sequenced in a study of blood T cell repertoires in COVID-19. Profiled with immunoSEQ multiplex PCR; TCRdb holds only in-frame clones, not every one. Here the sample spans approximately 160,000 clones, around 80% being singletons. The material sequenced was PBMCs or T cells enriched from blood (not recorded which). The receptors stem from a woman aged 45-65 years who had recovered from COVID-19.

The chain carries TRBV18 and TRBJ2-1, with a weak D call TRBD1 (5 bases). The germline V gene has CDR1 KGHSH and CDR2 LQKENI. The CDR3 is made up of 12 amino acids. V gave up 8 bases and J gave up 9 bases, with 14 bases separating them. CDR3 sequence (DNA): TGTGCCAGCCAGGGCGCCACGGGTGAGCAGTTCTTC. It codes for CASQGATGEQFF.

This clone came up a few times. The chain employs TRBV10-2 and TRBJ1-4, with D possibly matching TRBD1 (6 bases). Trimming removed 8 bases at V and 5 bases at J, with 15 bases between. The germline gives CDR1 WSHSY, CDR2 SAAADI. This CDR3 contains 14 residues. Here the CDR3 reads CASRQNRANEKLFF. The CDR3 DNA reads TGCGCCAGCCGCCAAAACAGGGCCAATGAAAAACTGTTTTTT.

The chain employs TRBV6-5 and TRBJ2-1; 12 bases are a match to TRBD2. Germline lookup yields CDR1 MNHEY and CDR2 SVGAGI. The V gene end was trimmed by 6 bases and the J gene end by 7 bases; junction bases not matched to a gene: 7. The CDR3 extends over 15 amino acids. The CDR3 reads CASRPGTSGFNEQFF. Here the CDR3 DNA reads TGTGCCAGCAGGCCCGGGACTAGCGGGTTTAATGAGCAGTTCTTC.

V and J are TRBV5-1 and TRBJ2-2; 11 positions match TRBD2. CDR3 size: 16 residues. The ends lost 7 bases at V and 4 bases at J; junction bases unmatched: 9. The germline V gene encodes CDR1 SGHRS and CDR2 YFSETQ. This CDR3 is CASGLAGGVGTGELFF. The CDR3 nucleotides are TGCGCCAGCGGGCTAGCGGGGGGCGTCGGCACCGGGGAGCTGTTTTTT.